This T cell receptor (beta chain) comes out of a study of cytomegalovirus exposure and HLA in healthy donors (dated by TCRdb to 2015 to 2018). In the study overall: According to an earlier analysis of 587 of the donors, about 170 million T cells yielded approximately 120 million unique TCR beta sequences and about 280 Gb of sequence data. The study used immunosequencing to profile the T cell repertoires of approximately 630 subjects and linked those repertoires to cytomegalovirus serostatus. Class I and class II HLA loci were covered by the typing at four-digit resolution. Besides the first cohort of approximately 670 subjects, a separate validation cohort made up of 120 different subjects was used. Because of strong linkage in the cohort, five DR-DQ haplotypes were treated as single units for association and clustering. The study aimed to test whether signatures of past pathogen exposure could be identified by cataloging public T cell receptors. Rather than using new phenotypic data, the later analysis identified candidate immune exposures from TCR beta sequences and from how often those sequences occurred across donors. Every discovery cohort repertoire had been produced on one sequencing platform. A later genetic analysis used genome-wide SNP genotypes for about 65% of the roughly 700 donors, treating that subset as a discovery cohort. Among the roughly 400 genotyped donors, 75% to 90% belonged to the genetic ancestry cluster associated with self-reported Caucasian donors. The number of donors typed differed by locus, with about 629-640 for A, B, C, DRB1 and DQB1, around 520 for DQA1, 600 to 610 for DPA1, and some 440 for DPB1. A later analysis re-analyzed previously published TCR beta repertoires from about 730 donors and added high-resolution HLA genotyping to study TCR occurrence patterns. An early release covering around 630 HLA-typed donors comprised about 300 gigabases of sequencing data and around 86 million unique TCR sequences. Donor age, sex, ethnicity and CMV serostatus were compiled together with the repertoire data. High-throughput TCR immunosequencing, statistical association of individual TCRs with disease status, and machine learning were combined to predict cytomegalovirus infection status. Among some 400 genotyped donors of the cohort, an average of around 240,000 unique TCR beta nucleotide sequences were sequenced per donor, around a sixth of them non-productive. In an earlier analysis of several hundred of the donors, high-throughput TCR beta sequencing was used to judge whether each TCR beta V gene segment behaved as functional or pseudogenic.

This clone was detected only once. Its antigen is unknown. Per-base quality was not reported, and no clone a single base away is much larger than it. V ends up 4 bases short and J 8 bases short, with an unmatched junction base count of 6. Measured from the cysteine to the phenylalanine, the CDR3 is 13 residues long. The read is trimmed to its CDR3 DNA, 39 bases read in frame from base 1. Per the germline V gene (reference sequence), SGHNT is the CDR1 and YYREEE is the CDR2. The cohort consisted of 666 healthy bone marrow donors. At the time of sampling, all cohort members were nominally healthy, though unrecorded immune exposures were likely present. The donor tested CMV seronegative and was one of the 352 seronegative cohort members. A peripheral blood sample was collected from each donor, and TCR beta sequencing was performed on peripheral blood mononuclear cells. Genomic DNA extraction from the blood cell samples was performed with the Qiagen DNeasy Blood Extraction Kit.

Points the paper makes about the study in general: Correlated functional status among segregating V segments might be attributable to linkage disequilibrium, but an unknown experimental factor could not be ruled out. A later analysis found that HLA-associated TCR beta chains were more clonally expanded and had lower generation probabilities than equally common non-associated chains. A later analysis found that most CMV-associated TCR beta chains appeared HLA-restricted, with HLA associations seemingly driven largely by CMV exposure. The authors suggested that the approach could potentially be extended to other disease states and immunological phenotypes. According to a later analysis, TCR association rates differed among HLA loci, with DRB1 alleles showing the most associated TCRs and HLA-C alleles showing the fewest. A later analysis associated around 16,000 TCR beta sequences with specific HLA alleles at a false discovery rate of 0.05. A total of fewer than 200 TCR beta chains were listed by the study as associated with cytomegalovirus. Strong co-occurrence of HLA alleles, especially DR and DQ, made assigning TCR associations to individual alleles difficult. The only immune exposure information available for the cohort was CMV serostatus. A group of highly shared sequence variants was considered likely to be a technical artifact of the sequencing pipeline. Several of the top co-occurrence clusters appeared to be linked to parvovirus B19, influenza, CMV and Epstein-Barr virus, according to a later analysis. The classifier was reported to diagnose cytomegalovirus status with high specificity and sensitivity in both the original cohort and the validation cohort. Some IMGT-functional V segments, including TRBV6-2 and TRBV6-3, could not be distinguished by the 87-base-pair reads and were therefore excluded. Sequencing depth was assumed to be roughly uniform across donors in the presence/absence analyses, though that assumption may not hold. A later genetic analysis associated a missense DCLRE1C variant with V-gene and J-gene trimming of TCR beta chains, and an independent cohort replicated the association. A few of the identified cytomegalovirus-associated TCR beta chains were confirmed in vitro to be specific for cytomegalovirus antigens. Only TCR beta chains were sequenced in this cohort, and the absence of alpha or paired-chain data limited detectable features. Compared with the 666-donor mean, donors in an Asian-associated ancestry cluster had fewer N-insertions in productive TCRs, according to a later genetic analysis. Because counts were too low, some 17 rarely observed V segments, including chromosome 9 orphons, were excluded from the earlier analysis of several hundred of the donors. A further reported finding was that TCR beta sequences accurately predicted the HLA-A and HLA-B alleles for most subjects in the first cohort. In an earlier analysis of about 540 of the donors, most TCR beta V segments were observed in productive rearrangements about 90% or about 30% of the time, broadly matching IMGT annotations. Because HLA typing was missing for some donors at each locus, association tests included only the typed subset. Most TCR sequences were seen in very few donors, while some public TCRs were found in many individuals.

To prepare the library, the immunoSEQ multiplex PCR assay was applied. The multiplex PCR relied on a mix of 60 forward primers for TCR Vbeta segments and 13 reverse primers for TCR Jbeta segments. The CDR3 region of rearranged TCR beta genes was amplified from genomic DNA with a multiplex PCR assay. The amplified TCR beta libraries were sequenced on the Illumina HiSeq System as 87-base-pair reads. In the paper's pipeline: Across the 666 repertoires, a later analysis counted tens of millions of unique TCR beta chains, 8.5 million to 12 million of which were shared by at least two donors. Raw reads were error-corrected and collapsed into unique sequences by a nearest-neighbor algorithm in which closely related sequences were merged to remove PCR and sequencing errors. To assign V, D and J gene segments, CDR3 sequences were aligned to IMGT reference sequences. Each retained sequence needed at least a six-nucleotide match to both a V gene segment and a J gene segment. A rearrangement counted as productive if the CDR3 had no stop codons and remained in frame with V and J, and every other rearrangement counted as non-productive. Following IMGT convention, CDR3 was defined as the stretch from the second conserved V-encoded cysteine up to the conserved J-encoded phenylalanine. The earlier analysis of about 530 of the donors excluded any sequence lacking an unambiguous match to a single V gene segment. In an earlier analysis of 450 to 700 of the donors, V segments were called functional above 56.7% productive rearrangements and were called segregating when the between-donor standard deviation exceeded 5%. A statistical classification framework was built for diagnosing cytomegalovirus status from the catalog of TCR beta chain sequences. A later analysis assigned V and J genes by comparing TCR nucleotide sequences with IMGT/GENE-DB human TR gene sequences. Using the TCRdist pipeline, a later analysis assigned CDR3 sequences along with most-parsimonious VDJ recombination scenarios. A later analysis defined each TCR beta chain by its CDR3 amino acid sequence plus V-gene family, and excluded reads lacking a unique V-gene family. To address suspected cross-contamination and a sequencing artifact, a later analysis removed several hundred highly shared, low-generation-probability nucleotide sequences. For each public chain, a later analysis derived a clonal expansion index from normalized ranks of inferred template counts within each repertoire. Generation probabilities in a later analysis came from a VDJ recombination model fitted to out-of-frame rearrangements, and those results were checked against IGoR. In a later analysis, hypergeometric tests were used to score TCR-TCR, TCR-HLA and TCR-CMV co-occurrence, with a repertoire-size bias correction applied to TCR pairs. In a later analysis, false discovery rates were estimated by permuting HLA or CMV assignments 20 times. In a later analysis, co-occurring TCRs were grouped with DBSCAN, and TCRdist sequence similarity was added when clustering was performed within HLA-allele-positive subsets. Repertoires with fewer than 30,000 or more than 120,000 public chains were left out of co-occurrence clustering, as were about 5 repertoires with anomalous nucleotide sharing. The immuneACCESS repertoire file appears here via TCRdb, limited to in-frame rearrangements. These files lack a portion of the clones; in checked studies, under half of the deficit traces to unresolved V genes, and the cause of the others is not known. That table furnishes V, J and clone size, whereas the DNA furnished D and trimming. Counted in this sample were about 77,000 clones; 75% to 85% of them appeared once. The ten most abundant clones make up about 3.5% of the sample.

The clonotype comes from a man aged 35 to 55 in good health and CMV-seronegative. In this chain, TRBV5-4 is recombined with TRBJ2-4, and TRBD1 matches 7 of the central bases. The sample taken for sequencing was PBMCs. The CDR3 reads as follows: CASSPGQRDIQYF. The sequence in DNA is TGTGCCAGCAGCCCGGGACAGAGAGACATTCAGTACTTC.